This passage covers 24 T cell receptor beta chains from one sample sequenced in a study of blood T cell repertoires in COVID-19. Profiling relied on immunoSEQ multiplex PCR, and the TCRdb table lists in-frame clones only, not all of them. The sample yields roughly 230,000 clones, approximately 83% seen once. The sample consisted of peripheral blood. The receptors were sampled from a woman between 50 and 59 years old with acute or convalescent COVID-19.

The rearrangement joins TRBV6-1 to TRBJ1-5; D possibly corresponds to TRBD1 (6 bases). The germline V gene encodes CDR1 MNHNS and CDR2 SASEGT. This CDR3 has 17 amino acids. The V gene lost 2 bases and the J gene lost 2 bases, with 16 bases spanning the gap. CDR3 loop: CASSESGRGAGNQPQHF. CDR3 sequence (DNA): TGTGCCAGCAGTGAATCCGGGAGGGGGGCCGGCAATCAGCCCCAGCATTTT.

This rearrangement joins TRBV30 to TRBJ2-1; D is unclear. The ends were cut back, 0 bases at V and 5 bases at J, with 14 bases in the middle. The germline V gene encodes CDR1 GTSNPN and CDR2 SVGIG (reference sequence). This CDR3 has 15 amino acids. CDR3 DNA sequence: TGTGCCTGGAGTGTGAAGTCAGGTCCCCACAATGAGCAGTTCTTC. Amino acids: CAWSVKSGPHNEQFF.

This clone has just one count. The DNA for the CDR3 is TGTGCCAGCAGCCAAGTAGGGGGTGGAAATGAGCAGTTCTTC. It yields the protein CASSQVGGGNEQFF. This chain joins TRBV3-1 (or the pseudogene TRBV3-2) and TRBJ2-1, with D possibly matching TRBD1 (6 bases). Germline V gene lookup returns CDR1 LGHDT and CDR2 YNNKEL (reference sequence). This CDR3 spans 14 amino acids. The V gene lost 1 base and the J gene lost 7 bases, with 11 bases spanning the gap.

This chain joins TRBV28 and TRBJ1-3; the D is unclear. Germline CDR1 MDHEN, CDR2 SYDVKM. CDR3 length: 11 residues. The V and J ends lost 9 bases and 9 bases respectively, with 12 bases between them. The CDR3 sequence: CASDSSSTIYF. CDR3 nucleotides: TGTGCCAGTGACTCTTCAAGCACCATATATTTT.

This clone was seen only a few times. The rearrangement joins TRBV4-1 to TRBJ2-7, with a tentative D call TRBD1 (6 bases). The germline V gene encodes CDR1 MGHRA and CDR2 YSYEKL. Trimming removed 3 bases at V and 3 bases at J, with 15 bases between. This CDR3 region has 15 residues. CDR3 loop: CASSQMVQGFYEQYF. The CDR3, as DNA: TGCGCCAGCAGCCAGATGGTACAGGGTTTCTACGAGCAGTACTTC.

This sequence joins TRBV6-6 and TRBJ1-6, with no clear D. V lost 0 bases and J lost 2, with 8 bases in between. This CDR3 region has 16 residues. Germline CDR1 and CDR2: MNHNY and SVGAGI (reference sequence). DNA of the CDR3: TGTGCCAGCAGTTACTCCCCGGGTGCCTATAATTCACCCCTCCACTTT. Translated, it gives CASSYSPGAYNSPLHF.

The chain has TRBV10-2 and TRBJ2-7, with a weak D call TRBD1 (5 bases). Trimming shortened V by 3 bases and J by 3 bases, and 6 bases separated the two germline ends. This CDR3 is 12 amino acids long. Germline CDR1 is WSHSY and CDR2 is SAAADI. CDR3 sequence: CASSEGDYEQYF. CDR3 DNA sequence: TGCGCCAGCAGTGAAGGGGACTACGAGCAGTACTTC.

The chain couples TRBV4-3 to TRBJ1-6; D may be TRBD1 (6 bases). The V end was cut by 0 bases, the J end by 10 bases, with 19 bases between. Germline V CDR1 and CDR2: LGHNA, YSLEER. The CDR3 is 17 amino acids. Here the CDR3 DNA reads TGCGCCAGCAGCCAAGATGGATTGGGGGCGGTAGGCTCACCCCTCCACTTT. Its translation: CASSQDGLGAVGSPLHF.

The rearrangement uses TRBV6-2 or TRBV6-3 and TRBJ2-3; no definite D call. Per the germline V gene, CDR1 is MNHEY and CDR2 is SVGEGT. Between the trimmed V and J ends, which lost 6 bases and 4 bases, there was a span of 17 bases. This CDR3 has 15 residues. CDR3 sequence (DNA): TGTGCCAGCAGCCCCTCTCCAGCGCGGCCAGATACGCAGTATTTT. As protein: CASSPSPARPDTQYF.

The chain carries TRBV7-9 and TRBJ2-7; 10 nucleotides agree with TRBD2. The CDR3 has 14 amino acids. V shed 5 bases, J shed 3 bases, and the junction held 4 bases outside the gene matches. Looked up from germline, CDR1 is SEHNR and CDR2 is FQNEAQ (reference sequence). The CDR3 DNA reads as TGTGCCAGCAGCCGCGGGACTAGCGACTACGAGCAGTACTTC. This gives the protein CASSRGTSDYEQYF.

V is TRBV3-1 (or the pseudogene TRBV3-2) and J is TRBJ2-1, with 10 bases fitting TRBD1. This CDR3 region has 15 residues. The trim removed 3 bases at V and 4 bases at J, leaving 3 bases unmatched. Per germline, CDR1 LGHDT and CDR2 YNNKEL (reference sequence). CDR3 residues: CASSQRDRGYNEQFF. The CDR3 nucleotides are TGTGCCAGCAGCCAGCGGGACAGGGGTTACAATGAGCAGTTCTTC.

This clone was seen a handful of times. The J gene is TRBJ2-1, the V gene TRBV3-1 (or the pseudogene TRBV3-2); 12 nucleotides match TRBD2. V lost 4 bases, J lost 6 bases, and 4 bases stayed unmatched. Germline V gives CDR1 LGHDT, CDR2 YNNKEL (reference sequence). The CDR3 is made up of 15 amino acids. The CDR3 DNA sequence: TGTGCCAGCAGCCGTACTAGCGGGGGGCCCAATGAGCAGTTCTTC. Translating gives CASSRTSGGPNEQFF.

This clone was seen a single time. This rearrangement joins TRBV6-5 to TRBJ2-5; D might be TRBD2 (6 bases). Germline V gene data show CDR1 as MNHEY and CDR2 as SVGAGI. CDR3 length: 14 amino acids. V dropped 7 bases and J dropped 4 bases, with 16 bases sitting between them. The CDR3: CASIKVGGGETQYF. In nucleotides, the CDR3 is TGTGCCAGCATCAAGGTGGGGGGAGGAGAGACCCAGTACTTC.

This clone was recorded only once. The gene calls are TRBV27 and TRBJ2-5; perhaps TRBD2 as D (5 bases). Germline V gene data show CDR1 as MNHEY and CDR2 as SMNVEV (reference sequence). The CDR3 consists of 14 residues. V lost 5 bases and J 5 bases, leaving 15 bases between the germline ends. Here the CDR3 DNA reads TGTGCCAGCAGTCCACCGGAGGCGAGGGAGACCCAGTACTTC. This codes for CASSPPEARETQYF.

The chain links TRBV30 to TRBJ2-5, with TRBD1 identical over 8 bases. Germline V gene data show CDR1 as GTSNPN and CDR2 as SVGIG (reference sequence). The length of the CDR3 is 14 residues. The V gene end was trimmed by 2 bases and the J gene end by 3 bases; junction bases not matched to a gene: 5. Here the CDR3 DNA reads TGTGCCTGGAGTCGGACAGGGAAAAAAGAGACCCAGTACTTC. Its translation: CAWSRTGKKETQYF.

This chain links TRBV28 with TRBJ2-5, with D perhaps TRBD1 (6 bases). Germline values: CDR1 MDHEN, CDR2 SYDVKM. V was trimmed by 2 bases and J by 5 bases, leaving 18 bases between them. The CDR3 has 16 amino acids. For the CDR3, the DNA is TGTGCCAGCAGTTTACAGAAGACAGGTTGGGGGGAGACCCAGTACTTC. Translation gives CASSLQKTGWGETQYF.

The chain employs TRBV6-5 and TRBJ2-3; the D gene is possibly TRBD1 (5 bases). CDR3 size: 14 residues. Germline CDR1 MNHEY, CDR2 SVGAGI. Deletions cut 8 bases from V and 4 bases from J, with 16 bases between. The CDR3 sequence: CASAGRFTADTQYF. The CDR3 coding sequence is TGTGCCAGCGCAGGGCGGTTTACGGCAGATACGCAGTATTTT.

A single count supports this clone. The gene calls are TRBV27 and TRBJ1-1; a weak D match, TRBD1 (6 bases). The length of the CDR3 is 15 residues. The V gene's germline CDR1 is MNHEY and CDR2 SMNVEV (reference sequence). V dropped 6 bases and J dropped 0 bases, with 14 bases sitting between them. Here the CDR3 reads CASSRTVTLNTEAFF. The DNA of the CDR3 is TGTGCCAGCAGCAGGACAGTTACGTTGAACACTGAAGCTTTCTTT.

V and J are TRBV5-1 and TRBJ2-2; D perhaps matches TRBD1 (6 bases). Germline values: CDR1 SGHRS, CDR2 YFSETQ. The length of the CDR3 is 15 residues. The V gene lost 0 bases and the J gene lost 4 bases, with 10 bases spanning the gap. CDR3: CASSLGTVSTGELFF. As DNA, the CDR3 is TGCGCCAGCAGCTTGGGGACAGTCTCCACCGGGGAGCTGTTTTTT.

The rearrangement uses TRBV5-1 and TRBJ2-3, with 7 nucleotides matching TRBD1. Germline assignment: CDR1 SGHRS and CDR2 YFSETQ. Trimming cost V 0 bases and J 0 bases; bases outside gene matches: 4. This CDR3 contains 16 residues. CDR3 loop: CASSLEGAPSTDTQYF. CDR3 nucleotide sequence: TGCGCCAGCAGCTTGGAGGGGGCTCCCAGCACAGATACGCAGTATTTT.

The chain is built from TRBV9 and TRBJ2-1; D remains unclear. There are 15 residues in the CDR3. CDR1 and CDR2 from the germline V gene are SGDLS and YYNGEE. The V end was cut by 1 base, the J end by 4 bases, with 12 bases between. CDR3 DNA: TGTGCCAGCAGCGTATCTGCACAGATATACAATGAGCAGTTCTTC. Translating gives CASSVSAQIYNEQFF.

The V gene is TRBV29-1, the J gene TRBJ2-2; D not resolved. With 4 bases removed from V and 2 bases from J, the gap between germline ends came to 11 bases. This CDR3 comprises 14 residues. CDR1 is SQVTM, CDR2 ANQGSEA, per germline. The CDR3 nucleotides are TGCAGCGTTGGTTCGCGAGTTAACACCGGGGAGCTGTTTTTT. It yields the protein CSVGSRVNTGELFF.

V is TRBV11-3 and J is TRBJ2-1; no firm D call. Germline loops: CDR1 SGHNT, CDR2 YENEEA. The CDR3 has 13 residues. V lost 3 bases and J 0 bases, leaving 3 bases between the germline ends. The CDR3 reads CASSFSSYNEQFF. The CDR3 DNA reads TGTGCCAGCAGCTTTAGCTCCTACAATGAGCAGTTCTTC.

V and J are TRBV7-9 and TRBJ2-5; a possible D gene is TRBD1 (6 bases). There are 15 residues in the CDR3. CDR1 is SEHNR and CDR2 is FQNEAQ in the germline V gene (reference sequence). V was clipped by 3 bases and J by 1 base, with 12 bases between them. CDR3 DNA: TGTGCCAGCAGCTTTGGGGGACAACTCCAAGAGACCCAGTACTTC. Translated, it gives CASSFGGQLQETQYF.